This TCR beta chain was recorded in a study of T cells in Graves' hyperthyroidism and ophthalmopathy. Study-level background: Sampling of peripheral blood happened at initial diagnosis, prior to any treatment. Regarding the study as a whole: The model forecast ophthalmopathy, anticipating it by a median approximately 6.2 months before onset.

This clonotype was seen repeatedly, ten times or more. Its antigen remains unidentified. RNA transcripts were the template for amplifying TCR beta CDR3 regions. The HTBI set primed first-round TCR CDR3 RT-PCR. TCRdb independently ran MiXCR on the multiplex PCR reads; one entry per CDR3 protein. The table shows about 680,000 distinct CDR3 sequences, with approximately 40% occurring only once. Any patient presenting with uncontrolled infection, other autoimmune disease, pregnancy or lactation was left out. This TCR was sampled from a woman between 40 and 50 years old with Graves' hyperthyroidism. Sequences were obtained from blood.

The CDR3 coding sequence is TGTGCCAGCACCTTGGTTAACACTGAAGCTTTCTTT. Its protein product is CASTLVNTEAFF. The V gene is TRBV6-5, the J gene TRBJ1-1; D is uncertain. Trimming stripped 7 bases from V and 2 bases from J, with 8 bases between. CDR3 size: 12 residues. Germline loops: CDR1 MNHEY, CDR2 SVGAGI.